This note documents a single T cell receptor beta chain sequence. Its matching antigen is unknown. This sample is part of a study of cytomegalovirus exposure and HLA in healthy donors. Study outcomes and limitations: With high specificity and sensitivity, the classifier reportedly diagnosed cytomegalovirus status. Some V segments could not be told apart, so they were left out, TRBV6-2 and TRBV6-3 among them. The later analysis indicated that the majority of CMV-associated TCR beta chains appeared HLA-restricted.

The germline V gene encodes CDR1 SGHRS and CDR2 YFSETQ. CDR3 size: 14 residues. V was clipped by 3 bases and J by 5 bases; unmatched bases: 2. There were likely unrecorded immune exposures, though donors were nominally healthy when sampled. The PCR was carried out with 60 Vbeta primers and 13 Jbeta primers. Profiled with immunoSEQ multiplex PCR; TCRdb holds only in-frame clones, not every one. In the table there are about 150,000 clones, 79% of which are singletons. The V and J genes are TRBV5-1 and TRBJ2-4, with 10 bases lining up with TRBD1. Sequencing input: PBMCs. The origin of this receptor is a man in his fifties or sixties in good health and CMV-seropositive. The CDR3 loop is CASSWGQGQNIQYF. In DNA, the CDR3 is TGCGCCAGCAGCTGGGGACAGGGGCAAAACATTCAGTACTTC.